This section outlines one T cell receptor (beta chain) sequence together with its context. This clone was observed a few times. The specificity of this receptor is unknown. It has no much larger one-base neighbor in the sample; base qualities were not kept. CDR1 and CDR2 (MNHEY, SVGAGI) derive from the germline V gene. V gives up 2 bases and J gives up 0 bases, and the segment between their germline ends measures 6 bases. Taken from cysteine to phenylalanine, the CDR3 has 14 residues. Only the CDR3 DNA stays, 42 bases, in frame from base 1. One collaborating source in Seattle enrolled patients while the patients were actively infected and followed the patients over time throughout the course of disease. Whole blood was collected in K2EDTA tubes by collaborating institutions according to the institutions' own protocols. For TCRbeta analysis, collaborators shipped samples as frozen whole blood, isolated PBMCs, or DNA extracted from either of those sample types.

The data derive from a study of blood T cell repertoires in COVID-19 (dated by TCRdb to the early 2020s). A note on the overall study: Samples covering the acute and convalescent phases of COVID-19 were provided by collaborators in the United States, Italy and Spain. Samples came from the ongoing ImmuneRACE study (first 160 participants) plus 1,254 subjects from 6 global collaborators. Nearly every sample came with metadata listing a de-identified subject ID, COVID-19 status, age in years and sex. Where available, HLA class I and class II types were obtained from metadata supplied by the sample provider rather than from assay-based typing. Deeply sampled blood TCRbeta repertoires from subjects exposed to, actively infected with, or recovered from COVID-19 were included in the dataset. The repertoires were released in a freely available public database intended as a resource for research on the immune response to SARS-CoV-2. The material from the prospective study consisted of cDNA or gDNA derived from T cells, B-cell-depleted T cells, or PBMCs. General conclusions and limits of the study: The amount of clinical and demographic metadata varied by source and participant and was provided uncurated.

The immunoSEQ Assay, a bias-controlled multiplex PCR, was used to amplify TCRbeta CDR3 regions from genomic DNA. In the original analysis: Within the assay, amplification of reference gene primers was used to estimate how many nucleated cells each sample contained. To quantify the absolute abundance of each unique TCRbeta CDR3 rearrangement, sequence reads were collapsed and filtered. For each sample, productive Simpson clonality was calculated as the square root of Simpson's diversity index over productive rearrangements. Here the immuneACCESS table is served through TCRdb, limited to in-frame sequences with V and J called. Missing clones are a known gap in these copies; in checked studies unresolved V genes cover under half, and the rest lacks a known reason. That table furnishes V, J and clone size, whereas the DNA furnished D and trimming. The sample yields about 330,000 clones; approximately 88% were counted once. The top ten constitute just over 9.5% of the sample.

The V gene is TRBV6-5 and the J gene is TRBJ2-3, with no confident D gene call. This clonotype was sampled from a man aged 30 to 39 with COVID-19, enrolled during active disease. Source material: peripheral blood. CDR3 protein: CASSYGLSTDTQYF. The nucleotide sequence is given as TGTGCCAGCAGTTACGGGCTTAGCACAGATACGCAGTATTTT.